Listed here are 12 T cell receptor beta chains from one sample, sequenced in a study of blood T cell repertoires in COVID-19. Libraries were prepared by immunoSEQ multiplex PCR; TCRdb keeps only in-frame clonotypes and omits some of them. The data contain about 170,000 clones, 86% of them singletons. Sequences were obtained from peripheral blood. The receptor source for this set is a man aged 70-80 years with acute or convalescent COVID-19.

This sequence joins TRBV6-5 and TRBJ2-7; possible D gene TRBD2, 6 bases. CDR1 and CDR2 from the germline V gene are MNHEY and SVGAGI. V was cut by 11 bases and J by 2 bases, with 13 bases left in between. The CDR3 runs to 12 residues. DNA for the CDR3: TGTGCCGGGGGACTGCAAGCCTACGAGCAGTACTTC. This gives the protein CAGGLQAYEQYF.

This chain joins TRBV11-2 and TRBJ2-1, with 9 bases that match TRBD2. The CDR3 contains 16 residues. Germline V gives CDR1 SGHAT, CDR2 FQNNGV. The junction had 12 bases not matched to a gene; V was cut back by 5 bases and J by 7 bases. CDR3 bases: TGTGCCAGCAGCCCAATCCCCGGGACTAGCCTGAATGAGCAGTTCTTC. Protein sequence: CASSPIPGTSLNEQFF.

This clone was seen a few times. The same CDR3 also results from other DNA sequences found in this sample. The CDR3 DNA sequence: TGTGCCAGCTCACCCCGGCGGCCGAACTACGAGCAGTACTTC. Its translation: CASSPRRPNYEQYF. The chain carries TRBV18 and TRBJ2-7; D is unclear. CDR1 is KGHSH, CDR2 LQKENI, per germline. The CDR3 is 14 residues long. The V end lost 3 bases, the J end lost 3 bases, and 12 bases lay between the germline ends.

The chain combines TRBV2 with TRBJ2-2; perhaps TRBD2 as D (6 bases). Trimming pared 7 bases from V and 5 bases from J, leaving 17 bases between. Germline V gene lookup returns CDR1 SNHLY and CDR2 FYNNEI. The CDR3 runs to 15 residues. CDR3 amino acids: CASTLRAGTTGELFF. The CDR3 DNA follows: TGTGCCAGCACCTTAAGGGCGGGAACAACCGGGGAGCTGTTTTTT.

The rearrangement links TRBV4-2 to TRBJ2-7, with 8 bases matching TRBD1. J gave up 3 bases and V 1 base, and 8 bases lay outside the gene matches. The CDR3 loop spans 16 amino acids. Germline CDR1 reads LGHNA; CDR2 reads YNFKEQ. The CDR3 region is CASSQGMAGQGYEQYF. CDR3 nucleotide sequence: TGTGCCAGCAGCCAAGGGATGGCCGGACAGGGCTACGAGCAGTACTTC.

The chain employs TRBV28 and TRBJ1-5; 8 nucleotides align to TRBD1. This CDR3 is built from 14 residues. Germline CDR1 reads MDHEN; CDR2 reads SYDVKM. V shed 5 bases, J shed 7 bases, and the junction held 7 bases outside the gene matches. As DNA, the CDR3 is TGTGCCAGCAGTGTGACAGGGGAGTGGCAGCCCCAGCATTTT. It translates to CASSVTGEWQPQHF. Variable domain in full (rest from reference TRBV28 and TRBJ1-5): DVKVTQSSRYLVKRTGEKVFLECVQDMDHENMFWYRQDPGLGLRLIYFSYDVKMKEKGDIPEGYSVSREKKERFSLILESASTNQTSMYLCASSVTGEWQPQHFGDGTRLSIL.

The chain joins TRBV5-4 to TRBJ1-2; 9 bases agree with TRBD1. CDR3 length equals 13 residues. Germline trimming cut 3 bases from V and 6 bases from J; bases unmatched to any gene: 3. Germline V gives CDR1 SGHNT, CDR2 YYREEE (reference sequence). This CDR3 reads CASSYDRGNGYTF. DNA for the CDR3: TGTGCCAGCAGCTACGACAGGGGGAATGGCTACACCTTC.

The V call is TRBV5-1, the J call TRBJ2-1; D possibly corresponds to TRBD2 (5 bases). The CDR3 is made up of 15 amino acids. V was shortened by 4 bases and J by 0 bases, with 11 bases between the two germline ends. Germline CDR1 SGHRS, CDR2 YFSETQ. As DNA, the CDR3 is TGCGCCAGCAGCCCGGGGTACTTCTCCTACAATGAGCAGTTCTTC. This encodes CASSPGYFSYNEQFF.

The CDR3 is CASSELTGQNTGELFF. DNA of the CDR3: TGCGCCAGCAGTGAATTGACAGGGCAGAACACCGGGGAGCTGTTTTTT. The chain is built from TRBV10-2 and TRBJ2-2; 7 nucleotides align to TRBD1. V shed 3 bases and J 1 base; nucleotides not matched to a gene: 5. CDR3 size: 16 residues. Germline CDR1 reads WSHSY; CDR2 reads SAAADI.

The CDR3 coding sequence is TGTGCCAGTACTGGGGTACTAGCGGGAGATGAAAATGAGCAGTTCTTC. The encoded protein is CASTGVLAGDENEQFF. The chain employs TRBV10-3 and TRBJ2-1; TRBD2 matches at 11 bases. This CDR3 is 16 amino acids long. Looked up from germline, CDR1 is ENHRY and CDR2 is SYGVKD. Unmatched junction bases numbered 15, after V lost 10 bases and J lost 7 bases.

Written as DNA, the CDR3 is TGTGCCAGCAGCCAAGAAACAGGGTCGCATTCACCCCTCCACTTT. The encoded protein is CASSQETGSHSPLHF. V usage is TRBV4-2 and J usage is TRBJ1-6; a weak D match, TRBD1 (6 bases). V lost 0 bases, J lost 8 bases, and 11 bases lay in between. Germline V gives CDR1 LGHNA, CDR2 YNFKEQ. The CDR3 has 15 residues.

The J gene is TRBJ2-7, the V gene TRBV27; D not certain. Germline CDR1 MNHEY, CDR2 SMNVEV (reference sequence). The CDR3 is 13 amino acids. V was pared by 6 bases and J by 6 bases, with 15 bases between. CDR3 residues: CASRSPPRGEQYF. CDR3 sequence (DNA): TGTGCCAGCAGAAGTCCGCCAAGAGGCGAGCAGTACTTC.